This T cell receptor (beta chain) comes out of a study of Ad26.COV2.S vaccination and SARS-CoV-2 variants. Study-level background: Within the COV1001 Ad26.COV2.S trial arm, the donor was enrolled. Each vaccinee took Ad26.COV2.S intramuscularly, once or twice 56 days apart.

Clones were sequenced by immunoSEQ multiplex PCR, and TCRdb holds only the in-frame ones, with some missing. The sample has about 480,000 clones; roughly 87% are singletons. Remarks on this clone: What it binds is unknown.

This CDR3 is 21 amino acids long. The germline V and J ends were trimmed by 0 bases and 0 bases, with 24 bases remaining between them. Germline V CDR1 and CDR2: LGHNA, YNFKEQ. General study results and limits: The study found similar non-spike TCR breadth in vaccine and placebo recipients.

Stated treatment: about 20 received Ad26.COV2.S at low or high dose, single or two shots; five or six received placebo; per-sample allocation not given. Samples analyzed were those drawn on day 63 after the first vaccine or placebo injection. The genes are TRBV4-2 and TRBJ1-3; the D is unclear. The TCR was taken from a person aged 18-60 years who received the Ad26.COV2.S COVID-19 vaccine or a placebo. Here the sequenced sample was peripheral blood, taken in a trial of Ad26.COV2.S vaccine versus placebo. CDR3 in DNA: TGTGCCAGCAGCCAAGAGATGTATAGCGTAGGGAGAATAAGCTCTGGAAACACCATATATTTT. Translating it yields CASSQEMYSVGRISSGNTIYF.